This T cell receptor beta chain was profiled in a study of cytomegalovirus exposure and HLA in healthy donors. Background on the study: The Caucasian-associated ancestry cluster contained about 80% of the approximately 410 genotyped donors.

Study outcomes and limitations: Rates of TCR association differed by HLA locus in a later analysis, with DRB1 highest and HLA-C lowest. According to a later analysis, donors in an Asian-associated ancestry cluster reportedly had fewer N-insertions than the roughly 670-donor mean.

About this clone: Its antigen is unknown.

PCR primers comprised 60 Vbeta and 13 Jbeta primers. In the authors' workflow: Around 9.9 million shared chains were among the about 80 million unique TCR beta chains that a later analysis counted. Sequencing was performed with immunoSEQ multiplex PCR; in TCRdb, only in-frame clones are kept and a portion is missing. V and J calls plus clone size are reproduced from that table; the DNA served to infer D and trimming. The table lists over 110,000 clones, approximately 78% of them singletons. The V and J ends lost 10 bases and 3 bases respectively, with 13 bases between them. The CDR3 runs 13 residues. Germline V gene data show CDR1 as MDHEN and CDR2 as SYDVKM.

Material: PBMCs. The source is a female donor in good health and CMV-seronegative. The chain is built from TRBV28 and TRBJ1-5; tentatively, D is TRBD1 (5 bases). CDR3 protein: CAMGGVYNQPQHF. The CDR3 DNA is TGTGCCATGGGAGGGGTCTACAATCAGCCCCAGCATTTT.